This TCR beta chain was documented in a study of human T cells and chemical hapten exposure. Germline assignment: CDR1 DFQATT and CDR2 SNEGSKA (reference sequence). Trimming took off 6 bases at V and 4 bases at J, with 16 bases between the two ends. This CDR3 is 13 amino acids long. Under the authors' procedure: Ranging from about 20,000 to 700,000, TCR counts per sample had a median value of roughly 96,000. MiXCR, run by TCRdb on the RACE reads, gives a single entry per CDR3 protein. The authors' filters were not applied to this entry. The repertoire holds approximately 340,000 distinct CDR3 sequences, with approximately 6.3% as singletons. Time point defined: patch test 1, 2 weeks after DPC sensitization. The treatment here: therapeutic diphenylcyclopropenone sensitization with weekly scalp DPC. Notes on this clonotype: Its antigen is unknown.

Study-level points and caveats: Expanded TCRs were compared with controls, and the expanded TCRs formed significantly more large CDR3 similarity clusters. Unchanged with DPC sensitization were TCRs above 1 in 1000 frequency.

The sample consisted of whole blood, taken in connection with sensitization to the hapten diphenylcyclopropenone (DPC). The source of this sequence is a young woman with alopecia areata. Some clones in this sample may be carry-over from other donors' samples. The chain recombines TRBV20-1 with TRBJ2-7, with TRBD1 as a possible D gene (5 bases). DNA for the CDR3: TGCAGTGCACCCCAAGGGGAAACATACGAGCAGTACTTC. This gives the protein CSAPQGETYEQYF.